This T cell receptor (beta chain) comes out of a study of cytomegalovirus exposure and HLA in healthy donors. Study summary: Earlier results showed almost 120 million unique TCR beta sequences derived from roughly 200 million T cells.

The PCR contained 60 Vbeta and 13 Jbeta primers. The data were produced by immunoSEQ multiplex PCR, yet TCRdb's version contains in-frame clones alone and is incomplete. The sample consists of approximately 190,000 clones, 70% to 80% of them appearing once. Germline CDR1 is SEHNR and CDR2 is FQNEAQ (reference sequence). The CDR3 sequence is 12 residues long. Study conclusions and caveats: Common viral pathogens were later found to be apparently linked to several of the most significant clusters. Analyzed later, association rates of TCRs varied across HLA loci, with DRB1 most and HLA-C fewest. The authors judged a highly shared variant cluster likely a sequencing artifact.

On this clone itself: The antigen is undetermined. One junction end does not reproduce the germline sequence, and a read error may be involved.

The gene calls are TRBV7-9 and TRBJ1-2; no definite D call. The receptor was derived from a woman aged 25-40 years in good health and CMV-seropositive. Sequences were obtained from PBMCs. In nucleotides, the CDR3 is TGTTCCAGCAGCCTAAGGAGCTATGGCTACACCTTC. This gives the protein CSSSLRSYGYTF. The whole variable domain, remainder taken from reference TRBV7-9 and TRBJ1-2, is DTGVSQNPRHKITKRGQNVTFRCDPISEHNRLYWYRQTLGQGPEFLTYFQNEAQLEKSRLLSDRFSAERPKGSFSTLEIQRTEQGDSAMYLCSSSLRSYGYTFGSGTRLTVV.